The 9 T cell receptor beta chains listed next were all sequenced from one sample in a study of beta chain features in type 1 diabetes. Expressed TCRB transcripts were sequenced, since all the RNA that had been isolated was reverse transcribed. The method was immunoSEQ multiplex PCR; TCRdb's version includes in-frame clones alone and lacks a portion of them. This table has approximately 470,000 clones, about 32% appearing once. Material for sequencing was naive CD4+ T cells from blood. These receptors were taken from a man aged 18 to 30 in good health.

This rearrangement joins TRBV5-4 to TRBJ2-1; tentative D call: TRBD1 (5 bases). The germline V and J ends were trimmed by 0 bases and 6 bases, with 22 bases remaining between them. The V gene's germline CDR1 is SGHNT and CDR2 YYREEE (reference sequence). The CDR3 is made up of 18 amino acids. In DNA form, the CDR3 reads TGTGCCAGCAGCTTGGTTTCTTCGTTACAGGCGCTGTTCAATGAGCAGTTCTTC. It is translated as CASSLVSSLQALFNEQFF.

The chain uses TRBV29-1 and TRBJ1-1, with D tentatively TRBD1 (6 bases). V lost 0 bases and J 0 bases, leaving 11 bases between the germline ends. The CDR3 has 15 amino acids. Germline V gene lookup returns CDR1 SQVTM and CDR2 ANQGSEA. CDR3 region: CSVEDVQGMNTEAFF. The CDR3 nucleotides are TGCAGCGTTGAAGATGTGCAGGGGATGAACACTGAAGCTTTCTTT. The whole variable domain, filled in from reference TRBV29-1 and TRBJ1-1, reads SAVISQKPSRDICQRGTSLTIQCQVDSQVTMMFWYRQQPGQSLTLIATANQGSEATYESGFVIDKFPISRPNLTFSTLTVSNMSPEDSSIYLCSVEDVQGMNTEAFFGQGTRLTVV.

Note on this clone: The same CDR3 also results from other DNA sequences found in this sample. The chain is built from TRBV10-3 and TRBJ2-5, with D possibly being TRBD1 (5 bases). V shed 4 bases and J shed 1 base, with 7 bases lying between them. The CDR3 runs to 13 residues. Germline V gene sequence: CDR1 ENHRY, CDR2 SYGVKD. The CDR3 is CAISVDSQETQYF. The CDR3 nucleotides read TGTGCCATCAGTGTCGACAGCCAAGAGACCCAGTACTTC.

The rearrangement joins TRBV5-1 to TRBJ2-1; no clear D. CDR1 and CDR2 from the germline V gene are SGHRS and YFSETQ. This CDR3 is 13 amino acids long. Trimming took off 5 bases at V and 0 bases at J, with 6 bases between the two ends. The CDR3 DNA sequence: TGCGCCAGCAGTCTTTTCTCCTACAATGAGCAGTTCTTC. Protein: CASSLFSYNEQFF.

The DNA of the CDR3 is TGTGCCTGGAGTGCGAGGTATGGCTACACCTTC. Translating it yields CAWSARYGYTF. V gene TRBV30 combines with J gene TRBJ1-2; D uncertain. The length of the CDR3 is 11 residues. The V end was cut by 1 base, the J end by 5 bases, with 5 bases between. Germline V gene sequence: CDR1 GTSNPN, CDR2 SVGIG (reference sequence).

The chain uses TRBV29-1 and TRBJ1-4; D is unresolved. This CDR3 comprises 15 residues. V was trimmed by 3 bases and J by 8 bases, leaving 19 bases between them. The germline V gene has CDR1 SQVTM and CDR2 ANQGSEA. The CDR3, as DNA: TGCAGCGTTGAGGCGGAGTCGTTAGGGTGCGAAAAACTGTTTTTT. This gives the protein CSVEAESLGCEKLFF.

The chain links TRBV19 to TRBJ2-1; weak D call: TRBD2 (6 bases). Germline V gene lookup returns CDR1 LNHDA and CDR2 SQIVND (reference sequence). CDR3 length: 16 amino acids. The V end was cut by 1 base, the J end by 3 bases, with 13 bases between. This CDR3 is CASSIGQAGLYNEQFF. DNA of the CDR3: TGTGCCAGTAGTATAGGCCAGGCGGGGCTCTACAATGAGCAGTTCTTC.

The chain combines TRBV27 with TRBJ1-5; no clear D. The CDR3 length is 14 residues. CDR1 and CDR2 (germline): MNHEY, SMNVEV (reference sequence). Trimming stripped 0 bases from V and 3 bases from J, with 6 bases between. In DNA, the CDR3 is TGTGCCAGCAGTTTATCAGGGATCAATCAGCCCCAGCATTTT. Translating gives CASSLSGINQPQHF.

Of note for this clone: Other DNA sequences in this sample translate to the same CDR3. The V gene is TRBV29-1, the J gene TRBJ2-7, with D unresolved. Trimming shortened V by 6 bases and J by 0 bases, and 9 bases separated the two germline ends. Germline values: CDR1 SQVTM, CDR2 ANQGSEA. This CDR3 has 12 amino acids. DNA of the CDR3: TGCAGCGTAGGGTGGGGCTCCTACGAGCAGTACTTC. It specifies CSVGWGSYEQYF.